This TCR beta chain was captured in a study of CD8 T cell repertoires and HIV-1 epitope variants. Looking at the study overall: 1M T cells were kept uncultured as a baseline.

The assay was immunoSEQ multiplex PCR, and TCRdb's table has in-frame clones only and misses some. This sample has fewer than 5,000 clones, with around 69% found just once. V dropped 3 bases and J dropped 2 bases, with 16 bases sitting between them. Per germline, CDR1 SGHVS and CDR2 FQNEAQ. There are 16 residues in the CDR3. The sample holds a few counts of this clone. Its antigen remains unidentified. The sequenced sample was cultured CD8+ T cells derived from PBMCs. The chain has TRBV7-8 and TRBJ1-2, with TRBD1 as a possible D gene (5 bases). The sequence was collected from a male donor with HIV. CDR3 coding DNA: TGTGCCAGCAGCTTCCCCCGCCAGGGAAACAACTATGGCTACACCTTC. Its translation is CASSFPRQGNNYGYTF.